This T cell receptor beta chain was recorded in a study of blood T cell repertoires in COVID-19. The overall study: From T cells, B-cell-depleted T cells, or PBMCs came the material, which was cDNA or gDNA.

Some clones are missing from TCRdb's copy, which holds only in-frame ones; the method was immunoSEQ multiplex PCR. Of just over 35,000 clones in the sample, approximately 80% were seen once. CDR3 size: 13 residues. Germline assignment: CDR1 MGHDK and CDR2 SYGVNS. V gave up 6 bases and J gave up 0 bases, with 8 bases separating them. This clone appeared a single time. This receptor was obtained from a human donor in a cohort sampled during active or convalescent COVID-19. The donor label of this sample is uncertain. This chain links TRBV25-1 with TRBJ1-2; D remains ambiguous. The specimen was peripheral blood. CDR3 loop: CASREGTNYGYTF. The CDR3 DNA follows: TGTGCCAGCAGAGAGGGTACTAACTATGGCTACACCTTC.